This T cell receptor beta chain is from a study of cytomegalovirus exposure and HLA in healthy donors. Study summary: The same platform used for the roughly 610 first-cohort repertoires was also used for the roughly 130 validation repertoires, as a later analysis reported. General study points: The classifier, whose performance was assessed in both the original and validation cohorts, reportedly diagnosed cytomegalovirus status with high specificity and sensitivity. Among the CMV-associated chains, three were confirmed in vitro as specific for CMV antigens.

Libraries were prepared by immunoSEQ multiplex PCR; TCRdb keeps only in-frame clonotypes and omits some of them. This table holds 100,000 to 150,000 clones, over 90% found once. V dropped 7 bases and J dropped 4; count of bases not matched to a gene: 9. CDR1 is SEHNR, CDR2 FQNEAQ, per germline (reference sequence). This CDR3 contains 15 residues. To note about this clone: What it binds is not known.

This receptor was obtained from a woman under 30 in good health and CMV-seronegative. The rearrangement joins TRBV7-9 to TRBJ1-1; 10 bases agree with TRBD1. The sequenced sample was PBMCs. The CDR3 loop is CASTAKWTGGTEAFF. CDR3 nucleotides: TGTGCCAGCACCGCGAAGTGGACAGGGGGCACTGAAGCTTTCTTT.